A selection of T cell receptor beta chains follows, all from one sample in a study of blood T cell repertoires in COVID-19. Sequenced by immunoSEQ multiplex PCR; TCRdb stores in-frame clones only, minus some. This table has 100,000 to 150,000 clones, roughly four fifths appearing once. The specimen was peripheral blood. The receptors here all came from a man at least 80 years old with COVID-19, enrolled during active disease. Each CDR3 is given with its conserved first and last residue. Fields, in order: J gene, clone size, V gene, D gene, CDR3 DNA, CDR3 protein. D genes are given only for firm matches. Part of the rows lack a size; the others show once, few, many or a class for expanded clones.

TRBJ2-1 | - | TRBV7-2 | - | TGTGCCAGCAGCCCCCCCAATGCTCCGACTTCCGATGAGCAGTTCTTC | CASSPPNAPTSDEQFF
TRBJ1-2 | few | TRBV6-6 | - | TGTGCCAGCAGTTACTCGGGAGGGAATGGTGGCTACACCTTC | CASSYSGGNGGYTF
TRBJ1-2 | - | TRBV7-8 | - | TGTGCCAGCAGTTACTCGGGTGGCTACACCTTC | CASSYSGGYTF
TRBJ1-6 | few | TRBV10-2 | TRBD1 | TGCGCCAGCAGTGGACAGGGAACAAATTCACCCCTCCACTTT | CASSGQGTNSPLHF
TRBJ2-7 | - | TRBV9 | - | TGTGCCAGCAGCGTAGAGGTTGGGCCAAGCTACGAGCAGTACTTC | CASSVEVGPSYEQYF
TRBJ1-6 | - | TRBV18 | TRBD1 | TGTGCCAGCTCACCTCCGGGACAGGGGTTGGGTAATTCACCCCTCCACTTT | CASSPPGQGLGNSPLHF
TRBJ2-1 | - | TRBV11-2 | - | TGTGCCAGCCAATTCGGGAACAATGAGCAGTTCTTC | CASQFGNNEQFF
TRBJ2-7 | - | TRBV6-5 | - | TGTGCCAGCACCAGGGACTTGACTACCTACGAGCAGTACTTC | CASTRDLTTYEQYF
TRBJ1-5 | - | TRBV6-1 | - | TGTGCCAGCAGTGAAAGAGGCAATCAGCCCCAGCATTTT | CASSERGNQPQHF
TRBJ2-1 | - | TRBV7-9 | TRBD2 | TGTGCCAGCAGCCCTCGACTCCTCGGGGGGTACAATGAGCAGTTCTTC | CASSPRLLGGYNEQFF
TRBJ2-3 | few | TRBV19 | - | TGTGCCAGTAGGGGGCCCAAGGATACGCAGTATTTT | CASRGPKDTQYF
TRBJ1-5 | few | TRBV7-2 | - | TGTGCCAGCAGCCCCGCGCGGGGATCCCAGCCCCAGCATTTT | CASSPARGSQPQHF
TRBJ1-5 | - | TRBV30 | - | TGTGCCTGGAGTATACTCGAGGGCAATCAGCCCCAGCATTTT | CAWSILEGNQPQHF
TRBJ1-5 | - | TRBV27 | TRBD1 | TGTGCCAGCAGTCTCTCCGGGACAGCCGTCTGGCATTTT | CASSLSGTAVWHF
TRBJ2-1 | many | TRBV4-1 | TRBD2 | TGCGCCAGCAGCCAAGACAGCGGGAGGATGAGCTCCTACAATGAGCAGTTCTTC | CASSQDSGRMSSYNEQFF
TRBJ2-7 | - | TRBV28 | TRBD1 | TGTGCCAGCAGCCGGACCGGGACAGGGGGCGGCGAGCAGTACTTC | CASSRTGTGGGEQYF
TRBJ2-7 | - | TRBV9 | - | TGTGCCAGCAGCGTAACCGACGGAGAAGACGAGCAGTACTTC | CASSVTDGEDEQYF
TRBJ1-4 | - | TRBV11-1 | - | TGTGCCAGCAGCTCTGACTTAAATGAAAAACTGTTTTTT | CASSSDLNEKLFF
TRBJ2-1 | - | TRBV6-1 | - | TGTGCCAGCAGTGAACCAGAGCGGGCCAATGAGCAGTTCTTC | CASSEPERANEQFF
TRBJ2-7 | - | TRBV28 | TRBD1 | TGTGCCAGCAGAGAACGGGACAGCCCCTACGAGCAGTACTTC | CASRERDSPYEQYF
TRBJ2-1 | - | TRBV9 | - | TGTGCCAGCAGCGTAGCGGGATCCGGAGATGAGCAGTTCTTC | CASSVAGSGDEQFF
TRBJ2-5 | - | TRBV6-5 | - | TGTGCCAGCAGTTATTACGGGAACGCTAAAGAGACCCAGTACTTC | CASSYYGNAKETQYF
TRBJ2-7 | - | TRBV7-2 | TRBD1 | TGTGCCAGCAGACTGATCGGACAGGGGGCCTACGAGCAGTACTTC | CASRLIGQGAYEQYF
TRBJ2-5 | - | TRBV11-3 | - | TGTGCCAGCAGCCATAGTTCCGACTCCCTTGGGTACCAAGAGACCCAGTACTTC | CASSHSSDSLGYQETQYF
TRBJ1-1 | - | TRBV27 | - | TGTGCCAGCAGTTTTGGAGGAGGAACTGAAGCTTTCTTT | CASSFGGGTEAFF
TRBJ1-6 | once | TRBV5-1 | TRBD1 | TGCGCCAGCAGCTTGGCGACAGGGGACAATTCACCCCTCCACTTT | CASSLATGDNSPLHF
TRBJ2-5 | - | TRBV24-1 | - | TGTGCCACCAGTGATGGCAGGGGAAAGGAGACCCAGTACTTC | CATSDGRGKETQYF
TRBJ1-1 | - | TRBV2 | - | TGTGCCAGCGGAAAACAGGGCAACACTGAAGCTTTCTTT | CASGKQGNTEAFF
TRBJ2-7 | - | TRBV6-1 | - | TGTGCCAGCAGTGAATTGTATCCCTCCTACGAGCAGTACTTC | CASSELYPSYEQYF
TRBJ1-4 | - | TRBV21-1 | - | TGTGCCAGCATGAATTCGCGGAATGAAAATGAAAAACTGTTTTTT | CASMNSRNENEKLFF
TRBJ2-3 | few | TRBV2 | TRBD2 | TGTGCCAGCATGAGGGACTACGCAGATACGCAGTATTTT | CASMRDYADTQYF
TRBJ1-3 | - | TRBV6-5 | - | TGTGCCAGCAGTTACCAGCAGGGACTAGGAAACACCATATATTTT | CASSYQQGLGNTIYF
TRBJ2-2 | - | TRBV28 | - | TGTGCCAGCAGTTTACAGGGCCCCGGGGAGCTGTTTTTT | CASSLQGPGELFF
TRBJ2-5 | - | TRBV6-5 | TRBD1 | TGTGCCAGCAGTTCTGGGACAGGGGGCTGGGAGACCCAGTACTTC | CASSSGTGGWETQYF
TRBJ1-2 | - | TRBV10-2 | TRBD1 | TGCGCCAGCAGTGTCCGGGACAGGGGTTCTGGAGGCTACACCTTC | CASSVRDRGSGGYTF
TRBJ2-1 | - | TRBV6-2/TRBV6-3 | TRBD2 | TGTGCCAGCAGTTACTCAATTGGGAGGGCAAATAATGAGCAGTTCTTC | CASSYSIGRANNEQFF
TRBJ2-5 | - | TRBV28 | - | TGTGCCAGCAGTTTAACGCTAGGCGAATTCCGAGAGACCCAGTACTTC | CASSLTLGEFRETQYF
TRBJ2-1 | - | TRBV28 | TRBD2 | TGTGCCAGCAGCTCAAGCGGGAGGTGGGGTAATGAGCAGTTCTTC | CASSSSGRWGNEQFF
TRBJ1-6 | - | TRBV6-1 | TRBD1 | TGTGCCAGCAGTGTAAGCAGGGGGCGGTTCTATAATTCACCCCTCCACTTT | CASSVSRGRFYNSPLHF
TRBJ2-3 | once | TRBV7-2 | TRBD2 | TGTGCCAGCAGCTCTCGACTAGCGGGAGACCGCACAGATACGCAGTATTTT | CASSSRLAGDRTDTQYF
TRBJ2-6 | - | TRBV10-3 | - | TGTGCCATCAGTGAGTCGACACTTTCTGGGGCCAACGTCCTGACTTTC | CAISESTLSGANVLTF
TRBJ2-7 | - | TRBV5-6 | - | TGTGCCAGCAGCAATCCGGACTACGACTACGAGCAGTACTTC | CASSNPDYDYEQYF
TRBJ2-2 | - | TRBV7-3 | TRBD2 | TGTGCCAGCAGCCCTGCTAGCGGGAGGGCCTTCGGGGAGCTGTTTTTT | CASSPASGRAFGELFF
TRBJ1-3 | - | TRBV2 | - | TGTGCCAGCAGTAGGAGTTTAGGATCCTCTGGAAACACCATATATTTT | CASSRSLGSSGNTIYF
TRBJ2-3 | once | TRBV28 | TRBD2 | TGTGCCAGCAGGTCTAGCGGGGCCGACGGAGATACGCAGTATTTT | CASRSSGADGDTQYF